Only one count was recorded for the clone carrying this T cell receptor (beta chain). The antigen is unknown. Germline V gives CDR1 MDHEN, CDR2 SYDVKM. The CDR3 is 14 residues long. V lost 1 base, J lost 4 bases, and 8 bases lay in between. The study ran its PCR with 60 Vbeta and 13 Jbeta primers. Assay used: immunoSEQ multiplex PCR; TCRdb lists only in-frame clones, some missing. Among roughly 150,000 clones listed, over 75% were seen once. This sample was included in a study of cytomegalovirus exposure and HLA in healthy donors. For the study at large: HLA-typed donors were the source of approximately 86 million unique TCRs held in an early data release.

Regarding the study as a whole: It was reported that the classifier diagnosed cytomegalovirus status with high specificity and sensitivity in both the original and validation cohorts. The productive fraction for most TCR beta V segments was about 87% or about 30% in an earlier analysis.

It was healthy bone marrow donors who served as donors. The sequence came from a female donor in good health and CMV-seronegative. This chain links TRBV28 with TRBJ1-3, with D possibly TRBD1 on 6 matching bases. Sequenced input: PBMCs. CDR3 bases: TGTGCCAGCAGTTTATCTCAGGGGGGAAACACCATATATTTT. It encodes CASSLSQGGNTIYF.